This T cell receptor beta chain was captured in a study of blood T cells in healthy people across ages. Per the germline V gene, CDR1 is SNHLY and CDR2 is FYNNEI. Trimming took off 3 bases at V and 2 bases at J, with 11 bases between the two ends. CDR3 length: 14 residues. PCR was performed a second time for about 7 to 11 cycles using a sample-barcoded 5' primer and a J-beta primer mix. A single record per CDR3 protein comes from TCRdb applying MiXCR to the 5' RACE reads. The sample lists 550,000 to 750,000 distinct CDR3 sequences, around a fifth occurring once. The sequencing sample was made of blood. The chain carries TRBV2 and TRBJ2-7, with D possibly TRBD1 on 5 matching bases. The origin of this receptor is a man in his 70s in good health. The CDR3 bases are TGTGCCAGCAGTGACCCCAGGGCCCCCTACGAGCAGTACTTC. Translation gives CASSDPRAPYEQYF.